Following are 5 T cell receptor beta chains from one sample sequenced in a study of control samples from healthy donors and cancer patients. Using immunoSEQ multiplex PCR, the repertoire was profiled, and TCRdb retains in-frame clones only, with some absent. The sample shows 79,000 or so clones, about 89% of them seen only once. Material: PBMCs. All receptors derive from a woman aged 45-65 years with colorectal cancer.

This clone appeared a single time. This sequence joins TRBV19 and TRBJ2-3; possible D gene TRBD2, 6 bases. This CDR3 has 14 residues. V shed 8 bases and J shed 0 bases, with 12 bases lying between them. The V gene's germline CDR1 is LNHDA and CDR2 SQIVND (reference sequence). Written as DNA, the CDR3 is TGTGCCAGTGCCGAGCGGGCTAGCACAGATACGCAGTATTTT. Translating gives CASAERASTDTQYF.

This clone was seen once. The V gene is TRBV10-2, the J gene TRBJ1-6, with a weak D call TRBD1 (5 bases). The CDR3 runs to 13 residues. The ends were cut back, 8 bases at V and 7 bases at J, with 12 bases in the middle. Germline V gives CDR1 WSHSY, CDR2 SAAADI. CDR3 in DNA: TGCGCCAGCTGGGGCAGGGAAAATTCACCCCTCCACTTT. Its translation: CASWGRENSPLHF.

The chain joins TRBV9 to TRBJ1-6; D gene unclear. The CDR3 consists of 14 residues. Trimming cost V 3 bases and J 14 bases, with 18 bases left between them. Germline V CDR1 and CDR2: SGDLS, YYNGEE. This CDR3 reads CASSGESLGKALHF. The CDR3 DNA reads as TGTGCCAGCAGCGGCGAAAGTCTCGGGAAGGCCCTCCACTTT.

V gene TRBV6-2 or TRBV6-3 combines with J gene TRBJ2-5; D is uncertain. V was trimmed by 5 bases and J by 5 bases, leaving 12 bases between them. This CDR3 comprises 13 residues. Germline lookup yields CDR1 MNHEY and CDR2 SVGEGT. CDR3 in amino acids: CASSHRSWETQYF. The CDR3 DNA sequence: TGTGCCAGCAGTCATCGGTCGTGGGAGACCCAGTACTTC.

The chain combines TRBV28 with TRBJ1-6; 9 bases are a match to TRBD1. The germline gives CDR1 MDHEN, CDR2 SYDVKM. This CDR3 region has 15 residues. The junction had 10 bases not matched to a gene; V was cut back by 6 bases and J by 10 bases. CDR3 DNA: TGTGCCAGCAGCACCGCGGGACAGGGTTTATCACCCCTCCACTTT. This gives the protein CASSTAGQGLSPLHF.